These 16 T cell receptor beta chains share one sample of origin, sequenced in a study of tumor and adjacent non-tumor tissue in lung cancer. No cell sorting was done before RNA was extracted from the tissue. This non-tumor lung sample came from over 3 cm beyond the tumor edge. Three rounds of nested PCR, following a modified ARM-PCR protocol, produced the TCRbeta library. MiXCR, run by TCRdb on the multiplex PCR reads, gives a single entry per CDR3 protein. The profile shows some 100,000 distinct CDR3 sequences, roughly 60% of them singletons. The source material was distant non-tumor lung tissue. The receptors stem from a man aged 30 to 45 with non-small cell lung cancer.

This clonotype was recorded many times. The rearrangement joins TRBV20-1 to TRBJ2-3, with D possibly being TRBD1 or TRBD2 (6 bases each). With 4 bases removed from V and 4 bases from J, the gap between germline ends came to 15 bases. Germline CDR1 DFQATT, CDR2 SNEGSKA (reference sequence). CDR3 length equals 14 residues. As DNA, the CDR3 is TGCAGTGCTAAGAAAGGGGGAGGCGCAGATACGCAGTATTTT. This translates into CSAKKGGGADTQYF.

The J gene is TRBJ2-1, the V gene TRBV11-3, with TRBD1 identical over 7 bases. Germline assignment: CDR1 SGHNT and CDR2 YENEEA. The junction had 11 bases not matched to a gene; V was cut back by 11 bases and J by 4 bases. The CDR3 runs to 14 residues. The CDR3 DNA reads TGTGCCTGGAGCTCAGGGGGTTTATACAATGAGCAGTTCTTC. Translation: CAWSSGGLYNEQFF.

A remark on this clonotype: One base away lies a much larger clone, so this may be a sequencing read error. This CDR3 is missing its conserved last phenylalanine or tryptophan, likely due to a read error. The rearrangement joins TRBV11-1 to TRBJ2-1; 8 bases fit TRBD1. J gave up 1 base and V 6 bases, and 8 bases lay outside the gene matches. The CDR3 is 16 residues long. Germline V gene data show CDR1 as SGHAT and CDR2 as FQDESV (reference sequence). CDR3 bases: TGTGCCAGCAGTGAGGACAGGGCCAGTTCCTACAATGAGCAGTTCCTC. As protein: CASSEDRASSYNEQFL.

With respect to this clonotype: One junction end does not reproduce the germline sequence, and a read error may be involved. The chain has TRBV6-2 or TRBV6-3 and TRBJ1-1, with no clear D. Germline V gene lookup returns CDR1 MNHEY and CDR2 SVGEGT. The CDR3 runs 13 residues. This CDR3 is CASRWGSTTEAFF. The CDR3 DNA sequence: TGTGCCAGCAGGTGGGGTTCGACCACTGAGGCTTTCTTT.

This clonotype came up once. Given a much more abundant clone one base away, this may be a read error. This chain connects TRBV12-3 or TRBV12-4 to TRBJ1-4; D call uncertain. The CDR3 is made up of 16 amino acids. The CDR3 nucleotides read TGTGCCAGCAGTTTAGTCTCGGGCGGCCCAGAGCGAAAACTGATTTTT. Its protein is CASSLVSGGPERKLIF.

About this clonotype: This may arise from a read error, as a much more abundant clone is one base away. Given the absence of the conserved phenylalanine or tryptophan at the CDR3 end, a read error is likely. The rearrangement links TRBV5-4 to TRBJ2-7; D is unresolved. The CDR3 length is 13 residues. From germline, CDR1 is SGHNT and CDR2 YYREEE (reference sequence). Trimming removed 5 bases from V and 2 bases from J, with 11 bases in between. CDR3 nucleotides: TGTGCCAGCAGAAAGAGTTCAGCCTACGAGCAGTACTAC. This codes for CASRKSSAYEQYY.

The chain employs TRBV12-3 or TRBV12-4 and TRBJ2-5; 9 bases map to TRBD1. V shed 7 bases and J 4 bases; nucleotides not matched to a gene: 7. The CDR3 extends over 14 amino acids. For the CDR3, the DNA is TGTGCCAGCAACTTACCGACAGGGGGAGAGACCCAGTACTTC. It specifies CASNLPTGGETQYF.

This chain connects TRBV13 to TRBJ2-5, with TRBD2 identical over 12 bases. The CDR3 consists of 16 residues. The germline CDR1 and CDR2 sequences are PRHDT and FYEKMQ (reference sequence). V shed 5 bases, J shed 5 bases, and the junction held 9 bases outside the gene matches. The CDR3 spells CASSRLTSGSLETQYF. The CDR3 DNA sequence: TGTGCCAGCAGCCGACTGACTAGCGGGAGTTTGGAGACCCAGTACTTC.

CDR3 residues: CSATGLAGGISYEKYF. For the CDR3, the DNA is TGCAGTGCTACGGGACTAGCGGGAGGGATCTCCTATGAGAAGTACTTC. This chain connects TRBV20-1 to TRBJ2-7; 16 bases are shared with TRBD2. This CDR3 comprises 16 residues. The trim removed 4 bases at V and 11 bases at J, leaving 14 bases unmatched. Germline V gene lookup returns CDR1 DFQATT and CDR2 SNEGSKA (reference sequence).

This clonotype was counted many times. J is TRBJ2-1 and V is TRBV6-5; the match to TRBD2 covers 11 bases. V was pared by 6 bases and J by 2 bases, with 3 bases of the junction left unmatched. The CDR3 loop spans 15 amino acids. Germline CDR1 is MNHEY and CDR2 is SVGAGI. CDR3: CASSQTSGAYNEQFF. The DNA of the CDR3 is TGTGCCAGCAGCCAGACTAGCGGGGCCTACAATGAGCAGTTCTTC.

Turning to this clonotype: Given the absence of the conserved phenylalanine or tryptophan at the CDR3 end, a read error is likely. CDR3 nucleotides: TGTGCCACCAGCAGAGGTGAAGGCGGGGGCAATCAGCCCCAGCATCTT. Translated: CATSRGEGGGNQPQHL. This chain joins TRBV15 and TRBJ1-5; unclear D gene. Germline V gives CDR1 LNHNV, CDR2 YYDKDF (reference sequence). The CDR3 is made up of 16 amino acids. V was pared by 1 base and J by 2 bases, with 12 bases between.

The count of this clonotype is one. This may stem from a read error, because a much larger clone lies one nucleotide away. The chain uses TRBV6-6 and TRBJ2-3; no clear D. From germline, CDR1 is MNHNY and CDR2 SVGAGI (reference sequence). V was clipped by 8 bases and J by 1 base, with 10 bases between them. The CDR3 consists of 13 residues. The CDR3 spells CASWIAGTDTQYF. The CDR3 DNA follows: TGTGCCAGCTGGATAGCAGGCACAGATACGCAGTATTTT.

Note on this clonotype: A much larger clone sits a single nucleotide away, making a read error possible. The V call is TRBV7-9, the J call TRBJ2-7; TRBD1 is a possible D gene (6 bases). The CDR3 has 15 residues. In germline, CDR1 is SEHNR, CDR2 FQNEAQ (reference sequence). This chain's CDR3 is CASSSGHSASYKQYF. CDR3 DNA sequence: TGTGCCAGCAGCTCGGGACACTCTGCCTCCTACAAGCAGTACTTC.

CDR3 sequence reads: CASSLAGHLNTEAFF. Written as DNA, the CDR3 is TGTGCCAGCAGCTTAGCGGGACATTTGAACACTGAAGCTTTCTTT. V and J are TRBV7-2 and TRBJ1-1, with D maybe TRBD1 (6 bases). V lost 0 bases, J lost 0 bases, and 8 bases lay in between. The CDR3 sequence is 15 residues long. Germline CDR1 and CDR2: SGHTA and FQGNSA.

Concerning this clonotype itself: One base away lies a much larger clone, so this may be a sequencing read error. V is TRBV6-5 and J is TRBJ2-6; possibly TRBD2 for D (6 bases). Looked up from germline, CDR1 is MNHEY and CDR2 is SVGAGI. The CDR3 is made up of 17 amino acids. Trimming left V 2 bases short and J 1 base short, with 12 bases between. The CDR3 nucleotides read TGTGCCAGCAGTTACAGAATTGGGGGGTCTGGGGCCAACGTCCTGACTTTC. Amino acids: CASSYRIGGSGANVLTF.

This clonotype was found once. The rearrangement uses TRBV12-3 or TRBV12-4 and TRBJ1-5, with D possibly matching TRBD1 (6 bases). The CDR3 covers 13 residues. V was clipped by 5 bases and J by 6 bases, with 11 bases between them. The CDR3 bases are TGTGCCAGCAGTACAAGACAGGCTCAGCCCCAGCATTTT. Translated: CASSTRQAQPQHF.